This T cell receptor beta chain is from a study of blood T cells in healthy people across ages. A second PCR of roughly 7 to 11 cycles used a sample-barcoded 5' primer and a J-beta primer mix. TCRdb re-derived calls from the 5' RACE reads in MiXCR, one entry per CDR3 protein. The table has fewer than 1,000,000 distinct CDR3 sequences, under 55% seen once. Study findings and constraints: As age increased, TCR beta diversity per million T cells fell in a roughly linear fashion. Not knowing donor CMV status may have confounded expanded clonotype changes.

In the case of this clonotype: Its cognate antigen is unknown.

Trimming removed 0 bases from V and 0 bases from J, with 18 bases in between. The V gene's germline CDR1 is KGHSH and CDR2 LQKENI. The length of the CDR3 is 19 residues. This clonotype was sampled from a man between 60 and 75 years old in good health. The material sequenced was blood. This chain uses TRBV18 with TRBJ2-1; D unresolved. The CDR3 DNA reads as TGTGCCAGCTCACCACCGGGGTTAGTCAGCCAGAGCTCCTACAATGAGCAGTTCTTC. It is translated as CASSPPGLVSQSSYNEQFF. The variable domain in full, with the rest retrieved from reference TRBV18 and TRBJ2-1, is NAGVMQNPRHLVRRRGQEARLRCSPMKGHSHVYWYRQLPEEGLKFMVYLQKENIIDESGMPKERFSAEFPKEGPSILRIQQVVRGDSAAYFCASSPPGLVSQSSYNEQFFGPGTRLTVL.